This T cell receptor (beta chain) is from a study of OX40 agonist ivuxolimab in advanced cancers. This CDR3 is 19 amino acids long. V dropped 0 bases and J dropped 0; count of bases not matched to a gene: 8. Germline CDR1 and CDR2: LGHNA and YSLEER. Libraries were prepared by immunoSEQ multiplex PCR; TCRdb keeps only in-frame clonotypes and omits some of them. The sample includes 30,000 to 45,000 clones, about three quarters seen only once; the top ten take 22%. Only a few counts were recorded for this clone. The receptor's source is an adult with an advanced solid tumor such as melanoma, head and neck, liver or kidney cancer. The input for sequencing was CD4+ or CD8+ T cells sorted from blood, taken in a trial of the OX40 agonist ivuxolimab. The genes are TRBV4-3 and TRBJ2-2; 9 bases line up with TRBD2. The CDR3 loop is CASSQDGWVAGANTGELFF. The CDR3 DNA reads TGCGCCAGCAGCCAAGATGGATGGGTAGCGGGGGCGAACACCGGGGAGCTGTTTTTT.